This passage covers 5 T cell receptor beta chains from one sample sequenced in a study of shared clonotypes between healthy human individuals. Clones were sequenced by immunoSEQ multiplex PCR, and TCRdb holds only the in-frame ones, with some missing. The table has more than 2 million clones, around 95% seen once. The source material was naive CD4+ T cells sorted from blood. The subset is: CD45RA+ positively selected. All receptors derive from a man younger than 35 in good health.

V and J are TRBV20-1 and TRBJ2-2, with a possible D match to TRBD1 (6 bases). The V gene's germline CDR1 is DFQATT and CDR2 SNEGSKA (reference sequence). This CDR3 is built from 11 residues. CDR3 sequence (DNA): TGCGCGACCGGACAGACCGGGGAGCTGTTTTTT. Protein: CATGQTGELFF.

The sample holds one count of this clone. V is TRBV9 and J is TRBJ2-6; possible D gene TRBD1, 6 bases. This CDR3 comprises 16 residues. V shed 0 bases and J shed 4 bases, with 11 bases lying between them. Germline V CDR1 and CDR2: SGDLS, YYNGEE. CDR3 sequence: CASSVGQGTGANVLTF. CDR3 in DNA: TGTGCCAGCAGCGTAGGTCAGGGGACGGGGGCCAACGTCCTGACTTTC.

This sequence joins TRBV5-6 and TRBJ2-1; 10 nucleotides agree with TRBD2. The junction had 12 bases not matched to a gene; V was cut back by 2 bases and J by 10 bases. Germline V gives CDR1 SGHDT, CDR2 YYEEEE. The CDR3 is 16 residues long. The CDR3 sequence: CASSLLKRGGRGEQFF. In DNA, the CDR3 is TGTGCCAGCAGCTTATTAAAGCGGGGGGGCCGCGGGGAGCAGTTCTTC.

This sequence joins TRBV19 and TRBJ1-3; D gene unclear. Trimming left V 7 bases short and J 0 bases short, with 10 bases between. This CDR3 region has 14 residues. CDR1 and CDR2 from the germline V gene are LNHDA and SQIVND (reference sequence). CDR3 DNA sequence: TGTGCCAGTAAAGGAGAATACTCTGGAAACACCATATATTTT. This gives the protein CASKGEYSGNTIYF.

The CDR3 region has the DNA TGTGCCAGCAGTGTGGGGGGACAGGACACAGATACGCAGTATTTT. It encodes CASSVGGQDTDTQYF. The chain links TRBV6-4 to TRBJ2-3; 8 bases line up with TRBD1. Germline V gene data show CDR1 as MRHNA and CDR2 as SNTAGT. V trimming: 4 bases; J trimming: 2 bases; junction bases outside the gene matches: 5. The CDR3 runs to 15 residues.